This TCR beta chain stems from a study of PD-1 blockade in classical Hodgkin lymphoma. Germline values: CDR1 KGHSH, CDR2 LQKENI. Unmatched junction bases numbered 5, after V lost 2 bases and J lost 8 bases. The CDR3 extends over 14 amino acids. Produced via immunoSEQ multiplex PCR; TCRdb's table is partial and in-frame only. The sample records around 58,000 clones, about 88% being singletons. This clone was seen once. There was relapse after autologous stem cell transplantation in every patient, and there was variation in brentuximab vedotin exposure. The V call is TRBV18, the J call TRBJ1-2, with 10 bases aligning to TRBD1. Sequences were derived from peripheral blood mononuclear cells (PBMCs), sampled at baseline. The sequence came from a human donor with classical Hodgkin lymphoma. CDR3 loop: CASSPAGQGSGYTF. In DNA form, the CDR3 reads TGTGCCAGCTCACCAGCGGGACAGGGGTCGGGCTACACCTTC.